This section outlines one T cell receptor (beta chain) sequence together with its context. The antigen it binds to is not known. Base qualities are not recorded, but no much larger clone differs from it by a single base. TCRbeta CDR3 regions were amplified from genomic DNA by means of the immunoSEQ Assay, a bias-controlled multiplex PCR. Regarding the original processing steps: The number of nucleated cells in each sample was estimated by amplification of reference gene primers within the assay. Sequence reads were collapsed and filtered to measure the absolute abundance of every unique TCRbeta CDR3 rearrangement. For each sample, productive Simpson clonality was calculated as the square root of Simpson's diversity index over productive rearrangements. This is the immuneACCESS table as TCRdb keeps it, with only in-frame sequences that have V and J called. A part of the clones is gone; compared with another copy, unresolved V genes explain less than half, and the rest is unexplained. D and trimming were read from the DNA, whereas the V and J calls and clone size are those reported in that table. The sample records around 250,000 clones, roughly 84% of which are singletons. The ten most abundant clones make up approximately 3.6% of the sample.

In the prospective study, participants were roughly 18 to 95 years old, resided in fewer than 25 geographic areas of the United States, and were enrolled through a virtual design. In the prospective study, cohorts were assigned on the basis of participant-reported clinical history obtained from a screening survey and a study questionnaire. Recovered participants in ImmuneRACE Cohort 3 were defined by two consecutive negative NP/OP PCR tests, clearance by a healthcare professional, or resolution of symptoms. In the prospective study, mobile phlebotomists collected whole blood, serum and a nasopharyngeal or oropharyngeal swab from each participant. Additional blood draws and questionnaires over an approximately two-month period could optionally be provided by prospective study participants. Prospective study blood samples were shipped either frozen or at room temperature before DNA extraction. The germline V gene (reference sequence) yields LGHDT for CDR1 and YNNKEL for CDR2. V sheds 5 bases and J sheds 1 base, leaving 14 bases between their ends. The CDR3 covers 15 residues, taking in both the cysteine and the phenylalanine. Kept here is only the CDR3 DNA, which spans 45 bases and is read in frame from base 1.

This sample stems from a study of blood T cell repertoires in COVID-19 (dated by TCRdb to about 2020). Looking at the study overall: Samples from collaborators originated in the United States, Italy and Spain and spanned both the acute and convalescent phases of COVID-19. The prospective study material was composed of cDNA or gDNA derived from T cells, B-cell-depleted T cells, or PBMCs. Where HLA class I and class II types were available, the types were taken from metadata supplied by the sample provider, not from assay-based typing. The repertoires were released in a freely available public database meant as a resource for research on the immune response to SARS-CoV-2. Samples were obtained from the ongoing ImmuneRACE study (first 160 participants) and from about 1,300 subjects provided by 6 global collaborators. Deeply sampled blood TCRbeta repertoires from subjects exposed to, actively infected with, or recovered from COVID-19 were included in the dataset. Nearly every sample came with metadata listing a de-identified subject ID, COVID-19 status, age in years and sex.

Overall results and qualifications from the work: How much clinical and demographic metadata was included differed by source and by participant, and the metadata was provided uncurated.

The material sequenced was PBMCs or T cells enriched from blood (not recorded which). This receptor was taken from a middle-aged man who had recovered from COVID-19. This chain joins TRBV3-1 (or the pseudogene TRBV3-2) to TRBJ2-5; D gene: possibly TRBD1, on 5 matching bases. The CDR3 protein is CASSFRQTIQETQYF. The DNA sequence is given as TGTGCCAGCAGCTTCCGACAGACAATCCAAGAGACCCAGTACTTC.